This TCR beta chain is drawn from a study of T cell responses to AZD1222 COVID-19 vaccine. Here immunoSEQ multiplex PCR was the method, and the copy in TCRdb shows in-frame clones only, minus some. The sample records around 80,000 clones, about 92% being singletons. The germline CDR1 and CDR2 sequences are SGHRS and YFSETQ. The length of the CDR3 is 15 residues. J was trimmed by 7 bases and V by 3 bases; bases with no gene match: 7. J is TRBJ1-6 and V is TRBV5-1; the match to TRBD1 covers 7 bases. This sequence originates from an adult who received the AZD1222 COVID-19 vaccine. Material: peripheral blood, obtained 28 days after the second AZD1222 dose. CDR3 bases: TGCGCCAGCAGCTCCTCGTCAGGGGGAAATTCACCCCTCCACTTT. Translating gives CASSSSSGGNSPLHF.